A single sample is the source of the 13 T cell receptor beta chains below, sequenced in a study of blood T cells in healthy people across ages. The authors ran a second PCR of about 6 to 11 cycles using a sample-barcoded 5' primer and a J-beta primer mix. TCRdb called the 5' RACE reads again in MiXCR, with one record for every CDR3 protein. This table has 1,300,000 or so distinct CDR3 sequences, roughly 59% appearing once. What was sequenced was blood. These receptor sequences come from a man younger than 35 in good health.

This clonotype was counted between two and nine times. The gene calls are TRBV10-3 and TRBJ2-1, with D uncertain. The CDR3 covers 13 residues. Germline CDR1 reads ENHRY; CDR2 reads SYGVKD. Trimming pared 11 bases from V and 0 bases from J, leaving 11 bases between. Written as DNA, the CDR3 is TGTGCCTACGGGCCTTACTCCTACAATGAGCAGTTCTTC. Amino acids: CAYGPYSYNEQFF.

This clonotype was seen only a few times. This chain connects TRBV27 to TRBJ2-5; D is possibly TRBD1 or TRBD2 (5 bases each). V was cut by 3 bases and J by 0 bases, with 11 bases left in between. From germline, CDR1 is MNHEY and CDR2 SMNVEV (reference sequence). The CDR3 is 15 amino acids. The CDR3 DNA sequence: TGTGCCAGCAGTTTGGTCGGGACGGACCAAGAGACCCAGTACTTC. Amino acid sequence: CASSLVGTDQETQYF.

This chain connects TRBV4-2 to TRBJ2-2; D ambiguous. V dropped 0 bases and J dropped 6 bases, with 2 bases sitting between them. Germline V gives CDR1 LGHNA, CDR2 YNFKEQ. The CDR3 extends over 12 amino acids. CDR3 DNA: TGTGCCAGCAGCCAAGATGCCGGGGAGCTGTTTTTT. It yields the protein CASSQDAGELFF.

The chain is built from TRBV29-1 and TRBJ2-1, with TRBD2 matching over 16 bases. The CDR3 is 13 residues long. V lost 7 bases, J lost 13 bases, and 7 bases stayed unmatched. In germline, CDR1 is SQVTM, CDR2 ANQGSEA. The CDR3 DNA is TGCAGCGCCGGGACTAGCGGGGGGGAGACCCAGTTCTTC. Its protein is CSAGTSGGETQFF.

The V gene is TRBV7-2, the J gene TRBJ2-4; D possibly matches TRBD1 or TRBD2 (5 bases each). Germline V CDR1 and CDR2: SGHTA, FQGNSA. The CDR3 has 13 amino acids. V dropped 3 bases and J dropped 13 bases, with 16 bases sitting between them. The CDR3 sequence is CASSLQGPSEQYF. The CDR3 coding sequence is TGTGCCAGCAGCTTGCAGGGACCCTCGGAGCAGTACTTC.

The V call is TRBV15, the J call TRBJ1-4; D uncertain. CDR1 and CDR2 from the germline V gene are LNHNV and YYDKDF (reference sequence). The CDR3 length is 13 residues. Trimming shortened V by 9 bases and J by 4 bases, and 12 bases separated the two germline ends. The CDR3 region is CATGTGYNEKLFF. As DNA, the CDR3 is TGTGCCACTGGCACGGGATATAATGAAAAACTGTTTTTT.

In this sample, this clonotype turned up a few times. At one of its ends the junction is not consistent with the germline gene, which may arise from a read error. The genes are TRBV20-1 and TRBJ1-3; D not certain. Germline lookup yields CDR1 DFQATT and CDR2 SNEGSKA (reference sequence). The CDR3 spans 13 residues. In nucleotides, the CDR3 is TGCAGTGCCAGAGATGGGAGGGGAAACACCATATATTTT. The encoded protein is CSARDGRGNTIYF.

V gene TRBV6-6 combines with J gene TRBJ2-3, with 7 bases that match TRBD2. Trimming removed 2 bases from V and 4 bases from J; junction bases left unmatched: 3. This CDR3 has 14 residues. Germline V CDR1 and CDR2: MNHNY, SVGAGI (reference sequence). DNA for the CDR3: TGTGCCAGCAGTTACACTAGCGATGCAGATACGCAGTATTTT. Its translation is CASSYTSDADTQYF.

The V gene is TRBV5-1, the J gene TRBJ2-3; 8 nucleotides match TRBD2. CDR1 and CDR2 (germline): SGHRS, YFSETQ. The length of the CDR3 is 16 residues. The J segment lost 4 bases and the V segment lost 3 bases, leaving 10 bases of the junction unmatched. Here the CDR3 reads CASSSTMGGGSDTQYF. In DNA, the CDR3 is TGCGCCAGCAGCTCAACCATGGGCGGGGGGTCAGATACGCAGTATTTT.

The V call is TRBV29-1, the J call TRBJ2-1, with TRBD2 matching 12 bases. Germline assignment: CDR1 SQVTM and CDR2 ANQGSEA. The CDR3 extends over 16 amino acids. Unmatched junction bases numbered 8, after V lost 2 bases and J lost 6 bases. The CDR3 sequence is CSVERTSGVGGNEQFF. The CDR3 nucleotides read TGCAGCGTTGAAAGGACTAGCGGGGTTGGGGGCAATGAGCAGTTCTTC.

This chain connects TRBV4-1 to TRBJ1-1, with a possible D match to TRBD1 (5 bases). Trimming shortened V by 4 bases and J by 4 bases, and 16 bases separated the two germline ends. CDR3 length: 15 amino acids. Germline V CDR1 and CDR2: MGHRA, YSYEKL. The CDR3 DNA reads TGCGCCAGCAGCCCAACGGGGGTTGGGAGCACTGAAGCTTTCTTT. Translated: CASSPTGVGSTEAFF.

The V call is TRBV29-1, the J call TRBJ1-6; D perhaps matches TRBD1 (5 bases). This CDR3 has 14 residues. Germline V gene sequence: CDR1 SQVTM, CDR2 ANQGSEA. The germline V and J ends were trimmed by 5 bases and 5 bases, with 13 bases remaining between them. The CDR3 DNA is TGCAGCGTTAGGGACGGCGGCAATAATTCACCCCTCCACTTT. Amino acids: CSVRDGGNNSPLHF.

This sequence joins TRBV20-1 and TRBJ2-1; either TRBD1 or TRBD2 may fit D (5 bases each). The CDR3 is 14 residues long. Germline V gives CDR1 DFQATT, CDR2 SNEGSKA (reference sequence). V was pared by 5 bases and J by 6 bases, with 17 bases between. The CDR3: CSASGTDGRNEQFF. The CDR3 DNA follows: TGCAGTGCTTCCGGGACCGACGGTCGCAATGAGCAGTTCTTC.